Following are 7 T cell receptor beta chains from one sample sequenced in a study of CD8 T cells in Susac syndrome. A quantity of about 0.5 to 1 ug RNA underwent reverse transcription using random hexamers. MiXCR, run by TCRdb on the immunoSEQ multiplex PCR reads, gives a single entry per CDR3 protein. The sample lists about 180,000 distinct CDR3 sequences; 85% to 95% were seen once. Sequenced material: CD4+ T cells from PBMCs. All receptors come from a human donor with Susac syndrome.

This clonotype was detected only once. The rearrangement links TRBV9 to TRBJ2-2; D is perhaps TRBD1 (6 bases). The CDR3 runs to 17 residues. V shed 3 bases and J shed 1 base, with 16 bases lying between them. Germline V gene sequence: CDR1 SGDLS, CDR2 YYNGEE. The CDR3 spells CASSAITGTLNTGELFF. The CDR3 DNA reads TGTGCCAGCAGCGCCATAACCGGGACATTGAACACCGGGGAGCTGTTTTTT.

This chain connects TRBV12-3 or TRBV12-4 to TRBJ2-2; D gene uncertain. The CDR3 contains 15 residues. V shed 3 bases and J shed 3 bases, with 11 bases lying between them. DNA of the CDR3: TGTGCCAGCAGTTTCTATCAGACCGACACCGGGGAGCTGTTTTTT. It is translated as CASSFYQTDTGELFF.

This clonotype was seen only a few times. J is TRBJ1-2 and V is TRBV11-2; unclear D gene. The CDR3 runs to 14 residues. The ends were cut back, 3 bases at V and 6 bases at J, with 14 bases in the middle. Germline CDR1 is SGHAT and CDR2 is FQNNGV. Written as DNA, the CDR3 is TGTGCCAGCAGCTTCCCTCGACGGCGGGATGGCTACACCTTC. Encoded protein: CASSFPRRRDGYTF.

The V and J genes are TRBV3-1 and TRBJ1-2; possibly TRBD1 for D (6 bases). V was cut by 1 base and J by 3 bases, with 9 bases left in between. This CDR3 spans 14 amino acids. Germline lookup yields CDR1 LGHDT and CDR2 YNNKEL (reference sequence). In DNA, the CDR3 is TGTGCCAGCAGCCAAGGGACAGATTACTATGGCTACACCTTC. It specifies CASSQGTDYYGYTF. Drawing the rest from reference TRBV3-1 and TRBJ1-2, the complete variable domain is DTAVSQTPKYLVTQMGNDKSIKCEQNLGHDTMYWYKQDSKKFLKIMFSYNNKELIINETVPNRFSPKSPDKAHLNLHINSLELGDSAVYFCASSQGTDYYGYTFGSGTRLTVV.

The CDR3 region is CASSLAWLNTEAFF. Here the CDR3 DNA reads TGTGCCAGCAGCTTGGCATGGCTGAACACTGAAGCTTTCTTT. The V and J genes are TRBV7-2 and TRBJ1-1; the D is unclear. This CDR3 is 14 amino acids long. CDR1 and CDR2 from the germline V gene are SGHTA and FQGNSA. V was shortened by 3 bases and J by 0 bases, with 8 bases between the two germline ends.

The chain joins TRBV29-1 to TRBJ2-3; 9 nucleotides align to TRBD2. This CDR3 contains 14 residues. The V segment lost 7 bases and the J segment 0 bases; nucleotides outside the gene matches: 5. From germline, CDR1 is SQVTM and CDR2 ANQGSEA. The CDR3 loop reads CSAATSGSTDTQYF. The CDR3 nucleotides are TGCAGCGCCGCGACTAGCGGCAGCACAGATACGCAGTATTTT.

The V gene is TRBV20-1, the J gene TRBJ2-7; 7 nucleotides align to TRBD1. The CDR3 is 13 amino acids. Germline-derived CDR1 and CDR2 are DFQATT and SNEGSKA (reference sequence). With V trimmed by 6 bases and J by 2 bases, 7 bases remained unmatched. CDR3 residues: CSASLTGTYEQYF. The CDR3 DNA is TGCAGTGCCTCCCTGACAGGGACCTACGAGCAGTACTTC.